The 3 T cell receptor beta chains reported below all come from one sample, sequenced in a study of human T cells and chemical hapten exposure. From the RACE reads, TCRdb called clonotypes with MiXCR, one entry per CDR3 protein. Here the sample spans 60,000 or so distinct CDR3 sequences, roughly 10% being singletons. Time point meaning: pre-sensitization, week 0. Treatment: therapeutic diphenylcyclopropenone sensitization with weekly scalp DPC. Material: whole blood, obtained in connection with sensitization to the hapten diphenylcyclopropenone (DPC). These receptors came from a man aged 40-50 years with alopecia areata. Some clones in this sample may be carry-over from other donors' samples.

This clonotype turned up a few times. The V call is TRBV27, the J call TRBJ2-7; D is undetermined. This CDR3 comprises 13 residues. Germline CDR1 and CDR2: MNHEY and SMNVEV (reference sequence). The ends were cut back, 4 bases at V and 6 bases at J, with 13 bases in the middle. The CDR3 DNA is TGTGCCAGCAGTTATACAGAAGCTAGCGAGCAGTACTTC. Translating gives CASSYTEASEQYF.

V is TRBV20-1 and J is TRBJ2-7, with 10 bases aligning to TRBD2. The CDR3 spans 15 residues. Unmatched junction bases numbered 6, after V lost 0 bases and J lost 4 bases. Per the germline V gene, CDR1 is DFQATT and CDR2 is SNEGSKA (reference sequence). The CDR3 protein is CSARDWTSGRYEQYF. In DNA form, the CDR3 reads TGCAGTGCTAGAGATTGGACTAGCGGACGGTACGAGCAGTACTTC.

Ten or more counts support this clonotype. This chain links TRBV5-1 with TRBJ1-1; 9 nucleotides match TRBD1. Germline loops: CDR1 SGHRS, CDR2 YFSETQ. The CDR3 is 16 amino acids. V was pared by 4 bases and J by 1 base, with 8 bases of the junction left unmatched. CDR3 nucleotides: TGCGCCAGCAGCAAGTCGGGACAGGGCTCGAACACTGAAGCTTTCTTT. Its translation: CASSKSGQGSNTEAFF.